In this sample, the clone carrying this T cell receptor (beta chain) turned up a few times. The antigen is not known. This record belongs to a study of cytomegalovirus exposure and HLA in healthy donors. The CDR3 is 13 residues long. Looked up from germline, CDR1 is SGHNT and CDR2 is YENEEA. V shed 5 bases and J 2 bases; nucleotides not matched to a gene: 3. General observations from the study: Later analysis identified a missense DCLRE1C variant that was linked to TCR beta V- and J-gene trimming.

The PCR contained 60 Vbeta and 13 Jbeta primers. Sequenced by immunoSEQ multiplex PCR; TCRdb stores in-frame clones only, minus some. The sample holds hundreds of thousands of clones, roughly two thirds seen once. The TCR was taken from a female donor in good health and CMV-seronegative. The sequencing sample was made of PBMCs. The V gene is TRBV11-3, the J gene TRBJ2-7, with TRBD1 identical over 7 bases. Here the CDR3 DNA reads TGTGCCAGCAGCCCTGGACAGGCCTACGAGCAGTACTTC. Encoded protein: CASSPGQAYEQYF.